This T cell receptor (beta chain) was identified during a study of identical twins. This clonotype was observed a handful of times. Its specificity is not known. Points from the study as a whole: Modelling approaches yielded underestimates of out-of-frame TCR alpha sharing between monozygotic twins. Beta out-of-frame sequences displayed a weaker excess of sharing between twins.

Germline V gene lookup returns CDR1 DFQATT and CDR2 SNEGSKA (reference sequence). The CDR3 length is 12 residues. Trimming stripped 6 bases from V and 2 bases from J, with 11 bases between. TCRdb independently ran MiXCR on the 5' RACE reads; one entry per CDR3 protein. The table has around 250,000 distinct CDR3 sequences, 5.5% to 7.5% seen once. The same data also contributed to another study, on T cells expressing NK-cell markers.

The TCR sequence derives from a young woman in good health. Sequenced input: CD8+ T cells sorted from blood. The chain employs TRBV20-1 and TRBJ2-7; D not certain. CDR3: CSASAVAYEQYF. The CDR3 nucleotides read TGCAGTGCCTCGGCAGTGGCCTACGAGCAGTACTTC.